The following is a TCR beta chain sequence with its context. Its target is not known. This table comes from immunoSEQ multiplex PCR, and its TCRdb copy is limited to in-frame clones, with some not included. The profile shows approximately 940,000 clones, 76% of them singletons. This sample is drawn from a study of shared clonotypes between healthy human individuals. Findings and caveats of the study: What naive subsets generally showed was a larger estimated richness than memory subsets showed. Some clonotypes were shared by all four sorted-subset donors, while others were not shared. The non-shared ones had lower generation probabilities than the shared ones.

There are 14 residues in the CDR3. Germline V gene sequence: CDR1 SEHNR, CDR2 FQNEAQ (reference sequence). V shed 1 base and J shed 8 bases, with 14 bases lying between them. The sequence was collected from a man between 18 and 35 years old in good health. This rearrangement joins TRBV7-9 to TRBJ1-2, with a tentative D call TRBD1 (5 bases). The sequenced sample consisted of memory CD4+ T cells sorted from blood. Subset given: CD45RA-negative fraction. CDR3 coding DNA: TGTGCCAGCAGCTTAGTCACAGGAGAAATGGGCTACACCTTC. Amino acid sequence: CASSLVTGEMGYTF.